The 4 T cell receptor beta chains below come from one sample, sequenced in a study of shared clonotypes between healthy human individuals (dated by TCRdb to the early 2020s). Libraries were constructed by the immunoSEQ multiplex PCR assay. The table comes from immuneACCESS by way of TCRdb, which keeps in-frame sequences with V and J called. Part of the clones is missing from these tables; in studies checked, under half for an unresolved V gene and the rest for unknown reasons. The sample data list around 1.5 million clones, and 95% to 99% of these were observed just once. Less than 0.55% of the sample is in the top ten clones. Sample: naive CD4+ T cells sorted from blood. What this sample's cell subset or site label stands for: CD45RA+ positively selected. The source of these receptors is a young man in good health.

The V gene is TRBV5-1, the J gene TRBJ1-1, with D hard to call. The V end lost 0 bases, the J end lost 5 bases, and 11 bases lay between the germline ends. Germline CDR1 and CDR2: SGHRS and YFSETQ. CDR3 length equals 14 residues. The CDR3 DNA reads TGCGCCAGCAGCTTGGACACACCAAGGACTGAAGCTTTCTTT. Translating it yields CASSLDTPRTEAFF.

The DNA of the CDR3 is TGTGCCAGCAGCTGGGACAGGGCGGGCTATGGCTACACCTTC. It yields the protein CASSWDRAGYGYTF. The V and J genes are TRBV5-6 and TRBJ1-2, with TRBD1 matching over 9 bases. V dropped 3 bases and J dropped 4; count of bases not matched to a gene: 4. CDR1 SGHDT and CDR2 YYEEEE come from the germline V gene. This CDR3 contains 14 residues.

In the case of this clone: Other DNA sequences in the same sample also yield this CDR3. This chain connects TRBV19 to TRBJ2-5; D tentatively fits TRBD1 or TRBD2 (5 bases each). Germline V gives CDR1 LNHDA, CDR2 SQIVND (reference sequence). With 3 bases removed from V and 1 base from J, the gap between germline ends came to 12 bases. The CDR3 consists of 15 residues. The CDR3 DNA sequence: TGTGCCAGTAGTATCGGGGCAGGGACCCAAGAGACCCAGTACTTC. Amino acids: CASSIGAGTQETQYF.

This sequence joins TRBV19 and TRBJ2-1, with D perhaps matching TRBD1 or TRBD2 (5 bases each). With 4 bases removed from V and 3 bases from J, the gap between germline ends came to 25 bases. CDR1 and CDR2 (germline): LNHDA, SQIVND (reference sequence). The CDR3 contains 19 residues. CDR3 DNA: TGTGCCAGTAGTAGTAGAAAACCCGGGACCACAAGGGGCTACAATGAGCAGTTCTTC. It is translated as CASSSRKPGTTRGYNEQFF.